This note documents a single T cell receptor (beta chain) sequence. Germline V CDR1 and CDR2: MNHEY, SVGAGI. The CDR3 is 13 residues long. Trimming pared 6 bases from V and 4 bases from J, leaving 10 bases between. Profiled with immunoSEQ multiplex PCR; TCRdb holds only in-frame clones, not every one. The sample lists 10,000 to 11,000 clones, 50% to 80% occurring once. The data were obtained in a study of T cells in tumors after PD-1 blockade. Study as a whole: Patients received pembrolizumab 200 mg every 3 weeks or cemiplimab 350 mg every 2 weeks. Daily vismodegib 150 mg continued in a subset of anti-PD-1-treated patients.

The sequencing here drew on tumor tissue, taken after anti-PD-1 treatment. The source of this sequence is a human donor with basal cell carcinoma. The gene calls are TRBV6-5 and TRBJ1-3; no firm D call. In DNA form, the CDR3 reads TGTGCCAGCAGCCTCGGAAGGGGAAACACCATATATTTT. Its translation: CASSLGRGNTIYF.